This T cell receptor (beta chain) derives from a study of identical twins. One entry per CDR3 protein, called by TCRdb with MiXCR from the 5' RACE reads. The profile shows roughly 1.6 million distinct CDR3 sequences, roughly 35% of them singletons. Trimming pared 1 base from V and 4 bases from J, leaving 11 bases between. Looked up from germline, CDR1 is SGHRS and CDR2 is YFSETQ. This CDR3 is built from 15 residues. The receptor's source is a newborn girl in good health. The rearrangement links TRBV5-1 to TRBJ2-2; D perhaps matches TRBD1 (5 bases). Sequencing used cord blood. The CDR3 DNA reads as TGCGCCAGCAGCTTGCAGGGTAAAGGCACCGGGGAGCTGTTTTTT. Translating it yields CASSLQGKGTGELFF.